The sample holds a few counts of the clone carrying this TCR beta chain. Its specificity is not known. This entry is derived from a study of T cells in Graves' hyperthyroidism and ophthalmopathy. The CDR3 is 15 residues long. From germline, CDR1 is SGHRS and CDR2 YFSETQ. Losses at the gene ends were 3 bases for V and 4 bases for J; bases not matched to a gene: 6. What was amplified from RNA transcripts were TCR beta CDR3 regions. First-round RT-PCR targeting the TCR CDR3 was performed with the HTBI primer set. A single record per CDR3 protein comes from TCRdb applying MiXCR to the multiplex PCR reads. The sample includes fewer than 600,000 distinct CDR3 sequences, around 15% of them seen just once. Study-wide findings and caveats: Most expanded thyroid clonotypes above 0.001 recurred in blood.

This TCR came from a woman in her thirties or forties with Graves' hyperthyroidism. This chain links TRBV5-1 with TRBJ2-3; 9 bases are a match to TRBD1. What was sequenced was blood. For the CDR3, the DNA is TGCGCCAGCAGCTGGACAGGGGCCAGGGCAGATACGCAGTATTTT. Translation: CASSWTGARADTQYF.